These T cell receptor beta chains were read from a single sample in a study of blood T cell repertoires in COVID-19. The repertoire was sequenced with immunoSEQ multiplex PCR; TCRdb's copy has only in-frame clones and lacks some. The sample records under 200,000 clones, 80% to 95% being singletons. The sequencing input was peripheral blood. The source is a man aged 45-60 years with acute or convalescent COVID-19. Each CDR3 is given with its conserved first and last residue. A D gene is named only where the DNA matches it firmly. Only part of the rows carry a size: once, few, many, or a class if the clone is expanded.

d_call j_call clone_size v_call cdr3_nt cdr3_aa
- TRBJ1-5 - TRBV10-3 TGTGCCATCAGGCGGGACGAGTGGGAGCCCCAGCATTTT CAIRRDEWEPQHF
- TRBJ2-1 - TRBV24-1 TGTGCCACCAGTGCACCTGTGGCCTCGGACAACTACAATGAGCAGTTCTTC CATSAPVASDNYNEQFF
TRBD2 TRBJ2-1 - TRBV7-9 TGTGCCAGCAGCCCGGGGACTAGCGGCCTTGATTGGGATGAGCAGTTCTTC CASSPGTSGLDWDEQFF
TRBD1 TRBJ1-5 - TRBV2 TGTGCCAGCAGACCGACAGGGGGGAGCAATCAGCCCCAGCATTTT CASRPTGGSNQPQHF
- TRBJ2-7 - TRBV19 TGTGCCAGTAGTATAGATCCGGGCGCGGGGGAGCAGTACTTC CASSIDPGAGEQYF
- TRBJ1-5 once TRBV4-2 TGTGCCAGCAGCCAAGTCCTCGGGGATCAGCCCCAGCATTTT CASSQVLGDQPQHF
TRBD2 TRBJ2-2 - TRBV7-6 TGTGCCAGCAGCTTCCCGGGGATACGGGAGGTCCCCGGGGAGCTGTTTTTT CASSFPGIREVPGELFF
TRBD1 TRBJ1-1 - TRBV7-2 TGTGCCAGCAGCTCCCGACAGGGCTTGACTGAAGCTTTCTTT CASSSRQGLTEAFF
- TRBJ2-2 few TRBV6-6 TGTGCCAGCAGTGCCTTGACTAGTTCCGGGGAGCTGTTTTTT CASSALTSSGELFF
TRBD1 TRBJ2-2 - TRBV7-6 TGTGCCAGCAGCTTAGTAGACAGGGTGAACACCGGGGAGCTGTTTTTT CASSLVDRVNTGELFF
TRBD2 TRBJ2-2 once TRBV7-2 TGTGCCAGCAGCTTATCTAGCGGGGGGGCCTTTTACACCGGGGAGCTGTTTTTT CASSLSSGGAFYTGELFF
TRBD1 TRBJ2-1 - TRBV10-3 TGTGCCATCGCACAGGGGGCCGACTCCTACAATGAGCAGTTCTTC CAIAQGADSYNEQFF
- TRBJ1-5 - TRBV2 TGTGCCAGCTCAAACGGAGTGGATCAGCCCCAGCATTTT CASSNGVDQPQHF
- TRBJ1-5 - TRBV2 TGTGCCAGCAGTGGCCGGGACTCAGAAAAGTTTTGGCCCCAGCATTTT CASSGRDSEKFWPQHF
TRBD1 TRBJ1-5 - TRBV28 TGTGCCAGCAGTTTACCAGACAGGGATGGGCCCCAGCATTTT CASSLPDRDGPQHF
- TRBJ1-1 - TRBV7-2 TGTGCCAGCAGTTCTGGCCCCAATGAGGCCACTGAAGCTTTCTTT CASSSGPNEATEAFF
- TRBJ1-2 - TRBV6-1 TGTGCCAGCAGTGAAGCCGGCAGGGCATACACCTTC CASSEAGRAYTF
TRBD1 TRBJ1-4 - TRBV28 TGTGCCAGCAGTTATGGTGGGGACAGAAATGAAAAACTGTTTTTT CASSYGGDRNEKLFF
- TRBJ1-1 - TRBV24-1 TGTGCCACCGCGGCGTATACAACGAGGATTCCAGGACTCCGGTACACTGAAGCTTTCTTT CATAAYTTRIPGLRYTEAFF
TRBD2 TRBJ2-1 once TRBV5-5 TGTGCCAGCAGCTTTTACGAGCGGGGTAAAAATGAGCAGTTCTTC CASSFYERGKNEQFF
- TRBJ1-4 - TRBV7-3 TGTGCCAGCAGCTCCTCCGGGGGAACTAATGAAAAACTGTTTTTT CASSSSGGTNEKLFF
TRBD2 TRBJ2-6 - TRBV3-1/TRBV3-2 TGTGCCAGCAGCCAACACGGGGGGAACTCTGGGGCCAACGTCCTGACTTTC CASSQHGGNSGANVLTF
- TRBJ2-5 - TRBV19 TGTGCCAGTAGTATAGGCGGGGAAGAGACCCAGTACTTC CASSIGGEETQYF
- TRBJ1-5 - TRBV3-1/TRBV3-2 TGTGCCAGCAGCCTTGGACAGTACAATCAGCCCCAGCATTTT CASSLGQYNQPQHF
TRBD2 TRBJ2-3 - TRBV5-4 TGTGCCAGCAGCAAAGGAGGGACTAGCCTATCAGATACGCAGTATTTT CASSKGGTSLSDTQYF
TRBD1 TRBJ2-7 once TRBV6-5 TGTGCCAGCAGTAAGACAGGGGGCTACGAGCAGTACTTC CASSKTGGYEQYF
- TRBJ1-1 - TRBV4-1 TGCGCCAGCAGCCAAGGAGCTATGGGGGGGAACACTGAAGCTTTCTTT CASSQGAMGGNTEAFF
- TRBJ1-3 - TRBV10-3 TGTGCCATCAGTGATGGGGCGAACACCATATATTTT CAISDGANTIYF
- TRBJ2-3 - TRBV2 TGTGCCAGCAGTGAAAATCCTAGCGGCACAGATACGCAGTATTTT CASSENPSGTDTQYF
- TRBJ2-3 - TRBV7-9 TGTGCCAGCAGCTTAGAACGAGGCCCAAGCACAGATACGCAGTATTTT CASSLERGPSTDTQYF
- TRBJ1-5 - TRBV6-5 TGTGCCAGCAGCGATAGTCCGCCCCAGCATTTT CASSDSPPQHF
- TRBJ1-3 - TRBV7-2 TGTGCCAGCAGCTTATCAGAAAACACCATATATTTT CASSLSENTIYF
- TRBJ1-1 - TRBV18 TGTGCCAGCTCACCACGGCCATCAGGGTCGGACACTGAAGCTTTCTTT CASSPRPSGSDTEAFF
- TRBJ2-1 - TRBV10-3 TGTGCCATCAGTGAGTCGACTCAGGAGCAGTTCTTC CAISESTQEQFF
TRBD1 TRBJ2-7 - TRBV9 TGTGCCAGCAGCGTAGGGACAGGCGCCTACGAGCAGTACTTC CASSVGTGAYEQYF